What follows is one T cell receptor (beta chain) and its context. The antigen remains unidentified. The rectum was sampled with one to two pinch biopsies at colonoscopy. Each sample received Survey-level depth of up to 500,000 reads. TCRdb's table, derived via immunoSEQ multiplex PCR, lists solely in-frame clones and lacks some. The table includes some 40,000 clones, roughly 70% detected once. The data originate from a study of pediatric ulcerative colitis. J lost 5 bases, V lost 4 bases, and 10 bases had no gene match. Looked up from germline, CDR1 is SGHRS and CDR2 is YFSETQ. This CDR3 is built from 15 residues. Study-wide results and caveats: In rectum, acute severe colitis had expanded clones and less diversity. Compared with controls, ulcerative colitis showed greater blood-rectum clone sharing. A couple of patients' blood samples yielded substantially fewer templates.

This TCR came from a boy between 10 and 17 years old with severe ulcerative colitis. This chain links TRBV5-1 with TRBJ1-1; TRBD1 matches 8 bases. Sequenced input: gut tissue. CDR3 protein: CASSQTQGAGTEAFF. The DNA of the CDR3 is TGCGCCAGCAGCCAAACCCAGGGGGCGGGTACTGAAGCTTTCTTT.